The 11 T cell receptor beta chains below all came from one sample that was sequenced in a study of human T cells and chemical hapten exposure. TCRdb re-analysed the RACE reads in MiXCR, keeping a single row per CDR3 protein. The data contain about 94,000 distinct CDR3 sequences, about 9.6% of them singletons. Time point meaning: patch test 2, 6 weeks after DPC sensitization. Regarding treatment: therapeutic diphenylcyclopropenone sensitization with weekly scalp DPC. Specimen: whole blood, collected in connection with sensitization to the hapten diphenylcyclopropenone (DPC). These receptors originate from a woman aged 40 to 55 with alopecia areata. Some clones in this sample may be carry-over from other donors' samples.

This clonotype was picked up a small number of times. The chain carries TRBV28 and TRBJ2-7; TRBD1 agrees at 10 bases. CDR3 size: 13 residues. Looked up from germline, CDR1 is MDHEN and CDR2 is SYDVKM. The junction had 8 bases not matched to a gene; V was cut back by 6 bases and J by 9 bases. The CDR3 here is CASRTGTGDAQYF. CDR3 DNA sequence: TGTGCCAGCAGGACCGGGACAGGGGACGCGCAGTACTTC.

This clonotype was recorded at least ten times. J is TRBJ2-7 and V is TRBV6-2 or TRBV6-3; 7 bases align to TRBD1. J was trimmed by 3 bases and V by 5 bases; bases with no gene match: 4. Germline V gives CDR1 MNHEY, CDR2 SVGEGT. This CDR3 is built from 13 residues. CDR3 bases: TGTGCCAGCAGTCCAGACAGGGACTACGAGCAGTACTTC. As protein: CASSPDRDYEQYF.

This clonotype was picked up many times. The chain uses TRBV4-3 and TRBJ2-2; D remains ambiguous. The CDR3 sequence is 14 residues long. Germline V gene data show CDR1 as LGHNA and CDR2 as YSLEER. Trimming left V 5 bases short and J 0 bases short, with 7 bases between. CDR3 loop: CASSGPANTGELFF. The CDR3 bases are TGCGCCAGCAGCGGTCCGGCGAACACCGGGGAGCTGTTTTTT.

In this sample, this clonotype turned up a few times. This chain uses TRBV18 with TRBJ2-2; tentative D call: TRBD2 (6 bases). This CDR3 contains 16 residues. Germline CDR1 reads KGHSH; CDR2 reads LQKENI. V was pared by 3 bases and J by 4 bases, with 15 bases between. The DNA for the CDR3 is TGTGCCAGCTCACCCCCGGGACTCGCCACCACCGGGGAGCTGTTTTTT. This codes for CASSPPGLATTGELFF.

The V and J genes are TRBV4-3 and TRBJ1-6; perhaps TRBD1 as D (6 bases). The CDR3 has 13 residues. Germline V gives CDR1 LGHNA, CDR2 YSLEER. V was shortened by 6 bases and J by 10 bases, with 13 bases between the two germline ends. The CDR3 is CASRQQGNSPLHF. CDR3 coding DNA: TGCGCCAGCAGGCAACAGGGTAACTCACCCCTCCACTTT.

This clonotype was counted between two and nine times. V gene TRBV13 combines with J gene TRBJ2-2, with TRBD2 identical over 13 bases. The CDR3 spans 17 residues. Trimming cost V 5 bases and J 2 bases; bases outside gene matches: 5. The V gene's germline CDR1 is PRHDT and CDR2 FYEKMQ (reference sequence). The CDR3 DNA reads as TGTGCCAGCAGCACACTAGCGGGAGGGCCAAACACCGGGGAGCTGTTTTTT. Its translation is CASSTLAGGPNTGELFF.

In this sample, this clonotype turned up many times. The rearrangement uses TRBV20-1 and TRBJ1-1, with a weak D call TRBD1 (5 bases). Germline V gene lookup returns CDR1 DFQATT and CDR2 SNEGSKA (reference sequence). V lost 2 bases to trimming and J lost 2 bases, with 9 bases between them. The CDR3 totals 13 residues. The CDR3 here is CSARRQTNTEAFF. Written as DNA, the CDR3 is TGCAGTGCTAGAAGACAGACCAACACTGAAGCTTTCTTT.

The chain employs TRBV14 and TRBJ2-1; TRBD2 matches at 10 bases. Germline V gene sequence: CDR1 SGHDN, CDR2 FVKESK. J gave up 0 bases and V 4 bases, and 9 bases lay outside the gene matches. The CDR3 extends over 18 amino acids. The CDR3 DNA follows: TGTGCCAGCAGCCGGGCTAGCGGGGGATTCAGCTCCTACAATGAGCAGTTCTTC. It translates to CASSRASGGFSSYNEQFF.

This clonotype was recorded many times. The V and J genes are TRBV5-5 and TRBJ1-5, with no clear D. The CDR3 has 15 residues. CDR1 and CDR2 from the germline V gene are SGHKS and YYEKEE (reference sequence). Trimming shortened V by 3 bases and J by 3 bases, and 13 bases separated the two germline ends. DNA for the CDR3: TGTGCCAGCAGCTATCGACCGGACCTCAATCAGCCCCAGCATTTT. Translation gives CASSYRPDLNQPQHF.

A few counts support this clonotype. The V gene is TRBV20-1, the J gene TRBJ2-1; D may be TRBD1 or TRBD2 (5 bases each). This CDR3 spans 14 amino acids. Germline V gives CDR1 DFQATT, CDR2 SNEGSKA (reference sequence). Trimming removed 3 bases from V and 6 bases from J, with 15 bases in between. The CDR3 sequence is CSASGTALPNEQFF. CDR3 sequence (DNA): TGCAGTGCTAGCGGGACCGCGCTACCCAATGAGCAGTTCTTC.

This chain connects TRBV20-1 to TRBJ2-5, with no clear D. V was trimmed by 6 bases and J by 2 bases, leaving 10 bases between them. Germline V lookup: CDR1 DFQATT, CDR2 SNEGSKA (reference sequence). The CDR3 contains 12 residues. The CDR3 here is CSARSVQETQYF. DNA for the CDR3: TGCAGTGCCCGAAGCGTACAAGAGACCCAGTACTTC.